One and the same sample provided the 20 T cell receptor beta chains below, sequenced in a study of T cells in localized non-small cell lung cancer. Generated by immunoSEQ multiplex PCR, the TCRdb table keeps only in-frame clones and is missing some. The repertoire holds 45,000 or so clones, with roughly 79% as singletons. This material consisted of peripheral blood mononuclear cells, taken before any cancer treatment. The receptor set was obtained from a man between 40 and 70 years old with stage III lung adenocarcinoma.

V is TRBV30 and J is TRBJ2-5, with D perhaps assigned TRBD1 or TRBD2 (6 bases each). The V end was cut by 0 bases, the J end by 2 bases, with 16 bases between. Germline CDR1 is GTSNPN and CDR2 is SVGIG (reference sequence). The CDR3 contains 16 residues. The CDR3 coding sequence is TGTGCCTGGAGTGTAAAAGGGGGGCGATTGCAAGAGACCCAGTACTTC. This sequence encodes CAWSVKGGRLQETQYF.

This clone came up a few times. The V call is TRBV10-3, the J call TRBJ2-3; possibly TRBD1 for D (6 bases). Germline-derived CDR1 and CDR2 are ENHRY and SYGVKD. The CDR3 consists of 14 residues. Trimming removed 8 bases at V and 1 base at J, with 13 bases between. CDR3 DNA sequence: TGTGCCATCTCTAACAGGGTTGGCACAGATACGCAGTATTTT. Protein: CAISNRVGTDTQYF.

This clone came up a few times. The V gene is TRBV7-2, the J gene TRBJ2-2; D is uncertain. The CDR3 has 13 amino acids. The V end was cut by 5 bases, the J end by 4 bases, with 8 bases between. In germline, CDR1 is SGHTA, CDR2 FQGNSA. The CDR3 region has the DNA TGTGCCAGCAGCCTTTGGGGCACCGGGGAGCTGTTTTTT. This sequence encodes CASSLWGTGELFF.

The chain employs TRBV11-2 and TRBJ2-7; a possible D gene is TRBD1 (6 bases). CDR3 length: 16 amino acids. V was trimmed by 0 bases and J by 4 bases, leaving 16 bases between them. Germline V CDR1 and CDR2: SGHAT, FQNNGV. The CDR3 coding sequence is TGTGCCAGCAGCTTAGATATGGGGGCGCGACGGTACGAGCAGTACTTC. This sequence encodes CASSLDMGARRYEQYF.

This clone has just one count. The V and J genes are TRBV4-2 and TRBJ2-5, with no clear D. The CDR3 length is 14 residues. Per the germline V gene, CDR1 is LGHNA and CDR2 is YNFKEQ. Trimming stripped 4 bases from V and 5 bases from J, with 14 bases between. This CDR3 is CASSRLVIGETQYF. The DNA for the CDR3 is TGTGCCAGCAGCCGGCTTGTTATCGGGGAGACCCAGTACTTC.

The chain joins TRBV30 to TRBJ1-4; D is possibly TRBD1 (5 bases). The V gene's germline CDR1 is GTSNPN and CDR2 SVGIG (reference sequence). CDR3 length: 12 amino acids. Trimming removed 2 bases from V and 7 bases from J, with 8 bases in between. CDR3 in amino acids: CAWSKTAEKLFF. The CDR3 DNA is TGTGCCTGGAGTAAGACAGCTGAAAAACTGTTTTTT.

The V call is TRBV5-1, the J call TRBJ2-7; possibly TRBD2 for D (5 bases). The CDR3 runs to 14 residues. The V end was cut by 4 bases, the J end by 3 bases, with 14 bases between. Germline assignment: CDR1 SGHRS and CDR2 YFSETQ. The CDR3 DNA reads TGCGCCAGCAGCCCCCCCGAGAGGGACTACGAGCAGTACTTC. This translates into CASSPPERDYEQYF.

CDR3 amino acids: CASSLGVNTDTQYF. Here the CDR3 DNA reads TGTGCCAGCAGCTTAGGAGTTAACACAGATACGCAGTATTTT. The V call is TRBV7-9, the J call TRBJ2-3; D is undetermined. Germline assignment: CDR1 SEHNR and CDR2 FQNEAQ (reference sequence). With 1 base removed from V and 2 bases from J, the gap between germline ends came to 7 bases. This CDR3 region has 14 residues.

The V gene is TRBV27, the J gene TRBJ1-1; D unresolved. This CDR3 contains 14 residues. Trimming cost V 7 bases and J 4 bases, with 16 bases left between them. Germline loops: CDR1 MNHEY, CDR2 SMNVEV (reference sequence). CDR3 in DNA: TGTGCCAGCACCCCATCCACGACAATCACTGAAGCTTTCTTT. Protein product: CASTPSTTITEAFF.

The genes are TRBV4-2 and TRBJ1-6; D is unresolved. This CDR3 is built from 14 residues. Trimming removed 0 bases from V and 12 bases from J, with 12 bases in between. Per the germline V gene, CDR1 is LGHNA and CDR2 is YNFKEQ. CDR3 in amino acids: CASSQDGGLEPLHF. CDR3 in DNA: TGTGCCAGCAGCCAAGATGGAGGACTGGAACCCCTCCACTTT.

The genes are TRBV29-1 and TRBJ2-1, with D tentatively TRBD1 or TRBD2 (6 bases each). The length of the CDR3 is 12 residues. Trimming removed 0 bases at V and 12 bases at J, with 12 bases between. From germline, CDR1 is SQVTM and CDR2 ANQGSEA. For the CDR3, the DNA is TGCAGCGTTGAAGAAACGAGGGGGGCGCAGTTCTTC. Its protein is CSVEETRGAQFF.

By frequency in the sample, this clone is medium-sized. The J gene is TRBJ1-5, the V gene TRBV7-8; D perhaps matches TRBD1 (5 bases). Trimming removed 8 bases from V and 0 bases from J, with 20 bases in between. The CDR3 runs to 17 residues. Germline V gives CDR1 SGHVS, CDR2 FQNEAQ. The CDR3 sequence: CASGRDGLGLSNQPQHF. As DNA, the CDR3 is TGTGCCAGCGGTAGGGACGGGTTGGGTCTTAGCAATCAGCCCCAGCATTTT.

The J gene is TRBJ1-1, the V gene TRBV27, with a possible D match to TRBD1 (5 bases). Germline V gives CDR1 MNHEY, CDR2 SMNVEV (reference sequence). The ends were cut back, 6 bases at V and 4 bases at J, with 12 bases in the middle. This CDR3 region has 13 residues. The CDR3 protein is CASSQTGGTEAFF. The CDR3 nucleotides are TGTGCCAGCAGCCAAACCGGGGGCACTGAAGCTTTCTTT.

V gene TRBV19 combines with J gene TRBJ2-5, with a possible D match to TRBD1 (5 bases). Trimming left V 3 bases short and J 1 base short, with 6 bases between. The CDR3 runs 13 residues. The V gene's germline CDR1 is LNHDA and CDR2 SQIVND (reference sequence). DNA of the CDR3: TGTGCCAGTAGTATCGACAGCCAAGAGACCCAGTACTTC. Translated, it gives CASSIDSQETQYF.

The gene calls are TRBV6-6 and TRBJ1-3; the match to TRBD1 covers 7 bases. V gave up 6 bases and J gave up 2 bases; unmatched junction bases: 4. This CDR3 is built from 14 residues. The germline gives CDR1 MNHNY, CDR2 SVGAGI (reference sequence). The CDR3 nucleotides read TGTGCCAGCAGCTTAGACAGGGCTGGAAACACCATATATTTT. This encodes CASSLDRAGNTIYF.

The V and J genes are TRBV18 and TRBJ1-2; possibly TRBD1 for D (5 bases). The germline gives CDR1 KGHSH, CDR2 LQKENI. V gave up 3 bases and J gave up 8 bases, with 16 bases separating them. The CDR3 is 14 residues long. The CDR3 nucleotides read TGTGCCAGCTCACCTCCAGGGTTCCGGTGGGGCTACACCTTC. Protein sequence: CASSPPGFRWGYTF.

The rearrangement joins TRBV7-7 to TRBJ2-1, with TRBD1 identical over 8 bases. CDR1 and CDR2 from the germline V gene are SSHAT and FNYEAQ (reference sequence). V trimming: 0 bases; J trimming: 5 bases; junction bases outside the gene matches: 9. This CDR3 region has 17 residues. CDR3 DNA: TGTGCCAGCAGCTTAGCGGAGAGAGACAGGGGTAACAATGAGCAGTTCTTC. Protein: CASSLAERDRGNNEQFF.

The chain uses TRBV5-1 and TRBJ2-7; 7 bases are shared with TRBD1. This CDR3 is built from 14 residues. Germline V gives CDR1 SGHRS, CDR2 YFSETQ. V trimming: 4 bases; J trimming: 3 bases; junction bases outside the gene matches: 7. CDR3 in amino acids: CASSPTGQFYEQYF. The CDR3 bases are TGCGCCAGCAGCCCGACGGGACAGTTCTACGAGCAGTACTTC.

This clone ranks as medium-sized. This rearrangement joins TRBV19 to TRBJ1-1; weak D call: TRBD1 (5 bases). CDR1 is LNHDA and CDR2 is SQIVND in the germline V gene (reference sequence). The CDR3 runs 13 residues. V was clipped by 5 bases and J by 5 bases, with 12 bases between them. The CDR3: CASSDYGGTEAFF. In nucleotides, the CDR3 is TGTGCCAGTAGTGATTATGGGGGAACTGAAGCTTTCTTT.

The sample holds a few counts of this clone. The rearrangement uses TRBV15 and TRBJ1-1; TRBD1 matches 9 bases. With V trimmed by 3 bases and J by 5 bases, 1 base remained unmatched. This CDR3 has 13 residues. Germline V lookup: CDR1 LNHNV, CDR2 YYDKDF (reference sequence). The chain's CDR3 is CATSRGQGTEAFF. CDR3 coding DNA: TGTGCCACCAGCAGGGGACAGGGAACTGAAGCTTTCTTT.